Detailed here is one T cell receptor (beta chain). This clonotype is identified as large (0.1 to 1%). Its antigen remains undetermined. The input lacks base qualities; no much larger clone sits a single base away. This entry belongs to a study. Sequencing took place on an Illumina MiSeq. In TCRdb, the public reads were trimmed at Q25 with fastp and aligned with MiXCR, with productive beta chains retained. Rows are combined by CDR3 protein, so each entry shows the most common genes and DNA. The sample yields nearly 4,500 distinct CDR3 sequences; 9% to 10% were counted once. Of the sample, 30% to 40% is held by the ten largest clones. Trimming accounts for 5 bases at V and 3 bases at J, while the number of junction bases matched to no gene is 4. The CDR3 measures 14 amino acids from cysteine to phenylalanine. The entry retains the CDR3 DNA only, 42 bases that are in frame from base 1. The germline V gene specifies SGHDT as CDR1 and YYEEEE as CDR2.

Recombination linked TRBV5-6 to TRBJ2-1; 8 of the junction bases match TRBD2. This sequence was found in a human donor with rheumatoid arthritis. The sample comprised CD4+ T cells from peripheral blood. The sequenced DNA: TGTGCCAGCAGGGCGACTAGCGTCTACAATGAGCAGTTCTTC. This yields the protein CASRATSVYNEQFF.